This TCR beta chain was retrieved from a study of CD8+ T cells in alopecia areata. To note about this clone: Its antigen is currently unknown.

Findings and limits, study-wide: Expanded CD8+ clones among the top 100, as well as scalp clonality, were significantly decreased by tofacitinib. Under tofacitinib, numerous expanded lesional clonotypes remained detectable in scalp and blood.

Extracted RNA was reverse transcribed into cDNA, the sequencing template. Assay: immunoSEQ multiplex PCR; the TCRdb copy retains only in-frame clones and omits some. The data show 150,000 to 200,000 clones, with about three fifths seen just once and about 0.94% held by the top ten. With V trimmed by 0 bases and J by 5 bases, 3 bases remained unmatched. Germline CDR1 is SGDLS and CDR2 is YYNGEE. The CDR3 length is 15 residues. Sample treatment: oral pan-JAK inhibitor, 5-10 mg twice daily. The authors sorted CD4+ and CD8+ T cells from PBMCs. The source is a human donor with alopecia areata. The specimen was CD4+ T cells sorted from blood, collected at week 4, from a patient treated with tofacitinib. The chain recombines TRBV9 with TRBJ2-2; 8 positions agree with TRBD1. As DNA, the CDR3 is TGTGCCAGCAGCGTAGAGCAGGGGGCAACCGGGGAGCTGTTTTTT. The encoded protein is CASSVEQGATGELFF.